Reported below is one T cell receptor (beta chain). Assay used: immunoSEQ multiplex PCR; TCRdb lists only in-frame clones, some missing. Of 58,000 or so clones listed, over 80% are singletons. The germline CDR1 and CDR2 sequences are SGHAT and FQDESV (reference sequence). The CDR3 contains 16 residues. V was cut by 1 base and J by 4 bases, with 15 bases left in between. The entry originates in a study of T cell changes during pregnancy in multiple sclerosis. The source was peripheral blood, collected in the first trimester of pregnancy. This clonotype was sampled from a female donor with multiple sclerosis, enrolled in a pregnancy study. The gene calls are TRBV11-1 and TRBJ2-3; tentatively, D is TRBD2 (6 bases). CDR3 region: CASSLDITGLSDTQYF. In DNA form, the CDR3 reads TGTGCCAGCAGCTTAGACATTACGGGACTTTCAGATACGCAGTATTTT.